This T cell receptor beta chain was captured in a study of control samples from healthy donors and cancer patients. Here immunoSEQ multiplex PCR was the method, and the copy in TCRdb shows in-frame clones only, minus some. This sample has 120,000 to 150,000 clones, with 91% found just once. Germline values: CDR1 LNHNV, CDR2 YYDKDF (reference sequence). Trimming removed 0 bases at V and 8 bases at J, with 7 bases between. The CDR3 totals 13 residues. The rearrangement joins TRBV15 to TRBJ2-2; the D gene is possibly TRBD1 (5 bases). The sequence derives from a man younger than 40 in good health. The sample comprised blood. As DNA, the CDR3 is TGTGCCACCAGCAGAGATAACAGGGGGGAGCTGTTTTTT. Protein product: CATSRDNRGELFF.